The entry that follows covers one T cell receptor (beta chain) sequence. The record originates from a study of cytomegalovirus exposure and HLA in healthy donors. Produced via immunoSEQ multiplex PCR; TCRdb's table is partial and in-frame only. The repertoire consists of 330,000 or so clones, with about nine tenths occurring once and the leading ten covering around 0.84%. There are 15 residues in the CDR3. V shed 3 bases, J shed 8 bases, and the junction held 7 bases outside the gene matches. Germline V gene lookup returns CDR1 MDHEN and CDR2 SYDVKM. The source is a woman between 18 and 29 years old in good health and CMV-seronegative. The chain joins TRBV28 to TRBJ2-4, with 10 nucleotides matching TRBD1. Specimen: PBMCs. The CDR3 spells CASSLPGQGLHIQYF. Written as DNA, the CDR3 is TGTGCCAGCAGTTTGCCGGGACAGGGGTTGCACATTCAGTACTTC.